The next 18 T cell receptor beta chains were all read from a single sample in a study of metastatic and nonmetastatic thyroid tumors. MiXCR re-clonotyped the PCR reads for TCRdb. Counted here are some 41,000 clones, about 3.3% occurring once; the ten biggest clones make up 7.5% to 10%. Treatment of any kind had been given to no patient before thyroid surgery. Sequencing was performed on blood. These receptors originate from a female donor with papillary thyroid cancer or a benign thyroid nodule (not recorded which). Some clones in this sample may be carry-over from other donors' samples.

This clone was observed at least ten times. The rearrangement links TRBV6-1 to TRBJ2-2; D may match TRBD1 or TRBD2 (6 bases each). Germline loops: CDR1 MNHNS, CDR2 SASEGT. This CDR3 has 15 residues. V lost 6 bases and J 3 bases, leaving 14 bases between the germline ends. The CDR3 loop reads CASRRGALYTGELFF. The CDR3 DNA reads TGTGCCAGCAGGAGGGGGGCACTCTACACCGGGGAGCTGTTTTTT.

This chain's CDR3 is CASSVPGTGGRETQYF. In nucleotides, the CDR3 is TGTGCCAGCAGTGTTCCCGGGACAGGGGGCCGGGAGACCCAGTACTTC. The rearrangement joins TRBV28 to TRBJ2-5; 12 nucleotides align to TRBD1. The CDR3 contains 16 residues. The ends lost 5 bases at V and 5 bases at J; junction bases unmatched: 9. In germline, CDR1 is MDHEN, CDR2 SYDVKM. Variable domain in full (rest from reference TRBV28 and TRBJ2-5): DVKVTQSSRYLVKRTGEKVFLECVQDMDHENMFWYRQDPGLGLRLIYFSYDVKMKEKGDIPEGYSVSREKKERFSLILESASTNQTSMYLCASSVPGTGGRETQYFGPGTRLLVL.

This clone was seen a handful of times. The chain joins TRBV6-1 to TRBJ1-3; 9 positions match TRBD1. CDR1 is MNHNS and CDR2 is SASEGT in the germline V gene. Trimming cost V 7 bases and J 4 bases; bases outside gene matches: 8. The CDR3 consists of 15 residues. CDR3 bases: TGTGCCAGCACCGAGGACAGGGGTTCCGGAAACACCATATATTTT. This gives the protein CASTEDRGSGNTIYF.

This clone has ten or more counts. This chain joins TRBV20-1 and TRBJ1-3, with D maybe TRBD1 (6 bases). The V end was cut by 5 bases, the J end by 0 bases, with 23 bases between. CDR1 DFQATT and CDR2 SNEGSKA come from the germline V gene (reference sequence). This CDR3 comprises 18 residues. The CDR3 spells CSAGGGTTPYSSGNTIYF. CDR3 sequence (DNA): TGCAGTGCTGGGGGAGGGACAACTCCATACTCCTCTGGAAACACCATATATTTT.

This clone has more than one count but fewer than ten. V and J are TRBV6-1 and TRBJ2-7; 8 bases are shared with TRBD1. V shed 7 bases, J shed 3 bases, and the junction held 5 bases outside the gene matches. The CDR3 has 13 residues. Germline CDR1 and CDR2: MNHNS and SASEGT. Written as DNA, the CDR3 is TGTGCCAGCAAGTCGGGACAGGTCTACGAGCAGTACTTC. This codes for CASKSGQVYEQYF.

The J gene is TRBJ2-7, the V gene TRBV28; 9 nucleotides match TRBD1. The CDR3 is 14 amino acids. Losses at the gene ends were 6 bases for V and 2 bases for J; bases not matched to a gene: 5. Germline CDR1 MDHEN, CDR2 SYDVKM. This chain's CDR3 is CASSPRTGAYEQYF. In DNA, the CDR3 is TGTGCCAGCAGCCCCAGGACAGGGGCCTACGAGCAGTACTTC.

This clone was picked up a small number of times. This chain uses TRBV12-3 or TRBV12-4 with TRBJ1-6; TRBD1 is a possible D gene (5 bases). The germline V and J ends were trimmed by 7 bases and 10 bases, with 17 bases remaining between them. This CDR3 has 14 residues. The DNA for the CDR3 is TGTGCCAGCACCCTGGGGAGGGGTGGATCACCCCTCCACTTT. Translating it yields CASTLGRGGSPLHF.

This chain joins TRBV20-1 and TRBJ2-1; TRBD1 might be the D (6 bases). The germline V and J ends were trimmed by 1 base and 1 base, with 23 bases remaining between them. The CDR3 extends over 19 amino acids. Germline-derived CDR1 and CDR2 are DFQATT and SNEGSKA (reference sequence). CDR3 residues: CSARGLAGTLRGSYNEQFF. The CDR3 bases are TGCAGTGCTAGAGGGCTAGCAGGAACCCTAAGGGGGTCCTACAATGAGCAGTTCTTC.

The chain carries TRBV15 and TRBJ1-2; D not resolved. The V end lost 4 bases, the J end lost 8 bases, and 17 bases lay between the germline ends. This CDR3 has 14 residues. The V gene's germline CDR1 is LNHNV and CDR2 YYDKDF (reference sequence). The CDR3 sequence: CATSKAGIEKGYTF. The CDR3 DNA is TGTGCCACCAGCAAGGCAGGTATCGAGAAGGGCTACACCTTC.

This clone is medium-sized. This chain links TRBV4-1 with TRBJ2-7, with unresolved D. V lost 1 base and J lost 6, with 10 bases in between. The CDR3 has 13 amino acids. CDR1 is MGHRA and CDR2 is YSYEKL in the germline V gene. The CDR3 bases are TGCGCCAGCAGCCAAGGTTCGTGGGGCGAGCAGTACTTC. Translated, it gives CASSQGSWGEQYF.

This clone occurred many times. V is TRBV4-1 and J is TRBJ2-1; D is uncertain. This CDR3 has 14 amino acids. V lost 0 bases to trimming and J lost 9 bases, with 12 bases between them. The germline V gene encodes CDR1 MGHRA and CDR2 YSYEKL. CDR3 amino acids: CASSQDPKPGEQFF. The CDR3 DNA sequence: TGCGCCAGCAGCCAAGACCCAAAGCCGGGTGAGCAGTTCTTC.

This clone was counted at least ten times. This chain joins TRBV6-1 and TRBJ2-3; D ambiguous. Germline-derived CDR1 and CDR2 are MNHNS and SASEGT. The CDR3 is 11 residues long. V was pared by 5 bases and J by 6 bases, with 6 bases between. CDR3 region: CASSRVDTQYF. Here the CDR3 DNA reads TGTGCCAGCAGTCGGGTGGATACGCAGTATTTT.

This clone was counted many times. The chain has TRBV7-6 and TRBJ2-3; TRBD1 or TRBD2 may be the D gene (5 bases each). The V gene lost 1 base and the J gene lost 6 bases, with 11 bases spanning the gap. There are 14 residues in the CDR3. The germline CDR1 and CDR2 sequences are SGHVS and FNYEAQ. The CDR3 reads CASSLVGGTDTQYF. DNA for the CDR3: TGTGCCAGCAGCTTAGTTGGGGGTACGGATACGCAGTATTTT.

This clone was counted many times. J is TRBJ2-1 and V is TRBV20-1, with 8 bases identical to TRBD2. The V segment lost 3 bases and the J segment 5 bases; nucleotides outside the gene matches: 3. This CDR3 contains 13 residues. CDR1 is DFQATT and CDR2 is SNEGSKA in the germline V gene (reference sequence). The CDR3 loop is CSARSGSNNEQFF. CDR3 sequence (DNA): TGCAGTGCTAGGAGCGGGAGCAACAATGAGCAGTTCTTC.

This clone was seen repeatedly, ten times or more. The chain recombines TRBV12-3 or TRBV12-4 with TRBJ2-3, with TRBD1 identical over 7 bases. V dropped 6 bases and J dropped 6; count of bases not matched to a gene: 6. The CDR3 is made up of 13 amino acids. CDR3 nucleotides: TGTGCCAGCAGGTTGACAGGGTCGGATACGCAGTATTTT. This encodes CASRLTGSDTQYF.

This clone came up a few times. This chain links TRBV24-1 with TRBJ2-1; D might be TRBD1 or TRBD2, each matching 6 bases. Germline V gene data show CDR1 as KGHDR and CDR2 as SFDVKD. This CDR3 region has 19 residues. V lost 6 bases to trimming and J lost 0 bases, with 23 bases between them. The CDR3 sequence: CATSSIDGGGPSSYNEQFF. DNA of the CDR3: TGTGCCACCAGTAGCATCGACGGGGGCGGCCCGAGCTCCTACAATGAGCAGTTCTTC.

This clone has at least ten counts. The chain is built from TRBV6-1 and TRBJ1-1; TRBD1 might be the D (5 bases). This CDR3 comprises 14 residues. Trimming shortened V by 2 bases and J by 6 bases, and 13 bases separated the two germline ends. CDR1 is MNHNS and CDR2 is SASEGT in the germline V gene. The CDR3 nucleotides read TGTGCCAGCAGTGAAAGGGGACGGTGGGCTGAAGCTTTCTTT. As protein: CASSERGRWAEAFF.

This clone was seen a few times. The chain recombines TRBV12-3 or TRBV12-4 with TRBJ2-7; either TRBD1 or TRBD2 may supply D (5 bases each). Trimming shortened V by 5 bases and J by 0 bases, and 17 bases separated the two germline ends. The CDR3 totals 16 residues. CDR3 loop: CASSAPGRSSSYEQYF. CDR3 in DNA: TGTGCCAGCAGTGCTCCGGGACGGTCGAGCTCCTACGAGCAGTACTTC.